This T cell receptor beta chain appears in the sequencing data of a study of a mutant IDH1 vaccine in newly diagnosed glioma. The wider study: Vaccines were begun 4-6 weeks after radiotherapy alone, or with temozolomide cycles. Those enrolled had earlier been treated with radiotherapy, temozolomide, or both, mostly both.

As to this clone: Its antigen is undetermined.

The CDR3 covers 15 residues. Germline lookup yields CDR1 MNHEY and CDR2 SVGAGI. V lost 2 bases and J lost 9, with 14 bases in between. Time point reported: week 47, end of study. The content of each vaccine dose was 300 ug of mutant IDH1 20-mer peptide, and topical imiquimod accompanied it. The patients were given eight vaccinations, one each in weeks 1, 3, 5, 7, 11, 15, 19 and 23. Those who donated had recent WHO grade 3 or 4 IDH1-mutant, ATRX-lost astrocytomas. Profiled with immunoSEQ multiplex PCR; TCRdb holds only in-frame clones, not every one. The table has about 34,000 clones, approximately 90% seen once; the top ten hold 12%.

The origin of this receptor is a woman between 25 and 40 years old with glioma. The specimen was PBMCs, collected from a glioma patient whose treatment included an IDH1 peptide vaccine. V is TRBV6-5 and J is TRBJ1-6; a weak D match, TRBD1 (5 bases). The CDR3 sequence: CASSYERTGGSPLHF. For the CDR3, the DNA is TGTGCCAGCAGTTACGAGAGGACCGGGGGTTCACCCCTCCACTTT.